In its sample, the clone carrying this TCR beta chain was seen many times. The germline V gene encodes CDR1 SEHNR and CDR2 FQNEAQ (reference sequence). Trimming shortened V by 4 bases and J by 1 base, and 17 bases separated the two germline ends. The CDR3 loop spans 16 amino acids. This record belongs to a study of neurological immune-mediated disorders. MiXCR, applied by TCRdb to the 5' RACE reads, yields one record per CDR3 protein. The sample lists 25,000 to 30,000 distinct CDR3 sequences; around 3.4% were seen once. The sequenced material came from PBMCs. This clonotype originated in a woman aged 25 to 39 with multiple sclerosis. The rearrangement uses TRBV7-9 and TRBJ2-7; D is possibly TRBD1 or TRBD2 (6 bases each). The CDR3 nucleotides read TGTGCCAGCAGCTCCTTAGGCGGAGGGGGGTCCTACGAGCAGTACTTC. Its translation is CASSSLGGGGSYEQYF. Looking up the rest from reference TRBV7-9 and TRBJ2-7 gives the full variable domain: DTGVSQNPRHKITKRGQNVTFRCDPISEHNRLYWYRQTLGQGPEFLTYFQNEAQLEKSRLLSDRFSAERPKGSFSTLEIQRTEQGDSAMYLCASSSLGGGGSYEQYFGPGTRLTVT.